This T cell receptor (beta chain) was documented in a study of shared clonotypes between healthy human individuals. Assay: immunoSEQ multiplex PCR; the TCRdb copy retains only in-frame clones and omits some. Of 2 million to 2.5 million clones detected, more than 85% appear once; the ten largest clones hold 0.39%. This CDR3 spans 19 amino acids. Per germline, CDR1 MGHRA and CDR2 YSYEKL. The V end lost 0 bases, the J end lost 2 bases, and 20 bases lay between the germline ends. The receptor was derived from a man aged 18 to 30 in good health. Some clones in this sample may be carry-over from other donors' samples. The sample consisted of naive CD4+ T cells from PBMCs. Subset indicated: CD45RA+ positively selected. V is TRBV4-1 and J is TRBJ1-5, with D perhaps TRBD1 (5 bases). CDR3 protein: CASSQDWGRASGGNQPQHF. DNA of the CDR3: TGCGCCAGCAGCCAAGACTGGGGCAGGGCGAGTGGGGGCAATCAGCCCCAGCATTTT.